This passage covers 32 T cell receptor beta chains from one sample sequenced in a study of blood T cells in healthy people across ages. With a J-beta primer mix and a sample-barcoded 5' primer, a second PCR ran roughly 7 to 11 cycles. From the 5' RACE reads, TCRdb called clonotypes with MiXCR, one entry per CDR3 protein. The data hold hundreds of thousands of distinct CDR3 sequences, with under 25% observed a single time. The sample was blood. These receptors originate from a man in his 70s in good health.

V gene TRBV28 combines with J gene TRBJ1-2, with TRBD1 matching over 7 bases. The CDR3 has 14 residues. Trimming cost V 6 bases and J 6 bases; bases outside gene matches: 10. The germline gives CDR1 MDHEN, CDR2 SYDVKM. CDR3 in amino acids: CASSADRPGDGYTF. In DNA, the CDR3 is TGTGCCAGCAGCGCGGACAGGCCCGGGGATGGCTACACCTTC.

This clonotype has more than one count but fewer than ten. This chain links TRBV20-1 with TRBJ2-5; TRBD1 might be the D (5 bases). The CDR3 length is 13 residues. Looked up from germline, CDR1 is DFQATT and CDR2 is SNEGSKA (reference sequence). V shed 7 bases and J shed 5 bases, with 17 bases lying between them. This CDR3 reads CSGLGQGGETQYF. CDR3 coding DNA: TGCAGTGGCTTGGGCCAGGGCGGCGAGACCCAGTACTTC.

This clonotype was picked up many times. J is TRBJ2-7 and V is TRBV20-1; D unresolved. V lost 3 bases and J 0 bases, leaving 9 bases between the germline ends. CDR1 and CDR2 (germline): DFQATT, SNEGSKA (reference sequence). The CDR3 is 13 residues long. The CDR3 coding sequence is TGCAGTGCTAGGAGCAGGAGCTCCTACGAGCAGTACTTC. It yields the protein CSARSRSSYEQYF.

This chain uses TRBV20-1 with TRBJ2-1; tentatively, D is TRBD1 or TRBD2 (5 bases each). Germline lookup yields CDR1 DFQATT and CDR2 SNEGSKA (reference sequence). The CDR3 sequence is 14 residues long. V was cut by 6 bases and J by 6 bases, with 18 bases left in between. CDR3 sequence reads: CSAPRTNEGNEQFF. The CDR3 nucleotides are TGCAGTGCCCCCCGGACAAACGAGGGCAATGAGCAGTTCTTC.

The CDR3 here is CASSSVGTEAFF. The DNA for the CDR3 is TGTGCCAGCAGTTCGGTGGGCACTGAAGCTTTCTTT. The V call is TRBV27, the J call TRBJ1-1; D remains unclear. V was shortened by 4 bases and J by 4 bases, with 7 bases between the two germline ends. CDR1 MNHEY and CDR2 SMNVEV come from the germline V gene (reference sequence). The CDR3 length is 12 residues.

In this sample, this clonotype turned up a few times. J is TRBJ2-7 and V is TRBV27, with 7 positions matching TRBD2. The CDR3 has 13 residues. Germline CDR1 MNHEY, CDR2 SMNVEV (reference sequence). After removal of 4 bases from V and 2 bases from J, the junction contained 2 bases not matched to a gene. The DNA for the CDR3 is TGTGCCAGCAGTTGGGGACTACCCTACGAGCAGTACTTC. Protein product: CASSWGLPYEQYF.

The sample holds a few counts of this clonotype. J is TRBJ2-2 and V is TRBV24-1; D possibly corresponds to TRBD2 (6 bases). V shed 4 bases and J shed 7 bases, with 6 bases lying between them. This CDR3 has 12 residues. Per the germline V gene, CDR1 is KGHDR and CDR2 is SFDVKD. The CDR3 DNA reads TGTGCCACCAGTGAAGCGGGCGGGGAGCTGTTTTTT. It is translated as CATSEAGGELFF.

The chain uses TRBV2 and TRBJ1-5, with TRBD1 matching 10 bases. The CDR3 extends over 14 amino acids. Germline V gene sequence: CDR1 SNHLY, CDR2 FYNNEI. V shed 6 bases and J 6 bases; nucleotides not matched to a gene: 5. This chain's CDR3 is CASRDRDRGQPQHF. In nucleotides, the CDR3 is TGTGCCAGCAGGGACCGGGACAGGGGTCAGCCCCAGCATTTT. The full variable domain, in which reference TRBV2 and TRBJ1-5 provide the parts outside the CDR3, is EPEVTQTPSHQVTQMGQEVILRCVPISNHLYFYWYRQILGQKVEFLVSFYNNEISEKSEIFDDQFSVERPDGSNFTLKIRSTKLEDSAMYFCASRDRDRGQPQHFGDGTRLSIL.

This chain links TRBV3-1 with TRBJ2-5, with 8 bases aligning to TRBD1. The germline gives CDR1 LGHDT, CDR2 YNNKEL (reference sequence). The CDR3 has 16 amino acids. Trimming removed 1 base from V and 1 base from J; junction bases left unmatched: 5. CDR3 bases: TGTGCCAGCAGCCAAGCCCGTGGACAGGGCCAAGAGACCCAGTACTTC. Translating gives CASSQARGQGQETQYF.

The V call is TRBV5-1, the J call TRBJ1-2; maybe TRBD1 (5 bases). The CDR3 is 14 amino acids. Germline V CDR1 and CDR2: SGHRS, YFSETQ. V shed 4 bases and J shed 7 bases, with 17 bases lying between them. The DNA for the CDR3 is TGCGCCAGCAGCGGGACCTCGGGTGGCTCTGGCTACACCTTC. It codes for CASSGTSGGSGYTF.

The chain has TRBV20-1 and TRBJ2-5, with 7 bases that match TRBD1. V trimming: 0 bases; J trimming: 4 bases; junction bases outside the gene matches: 5. The germline V gene encodes CDR1 DFQATT and CDR2 SNEGSKA (reference sequence). The CDR3 is 14 residues long. For the CDR3, the DNA is TGCAGTGCTAGAGAAGGACAGGCTCGAGAGACCCAGTACTTC. Translation: CSAREGQARETQYF.

This clonotype was seen many times. The CDR3 spells CARYNEQFF. The CDR3 region has the DNA TGTGCCAGATACAATGAGCAGTTCTTC. The gene calls are TRBV6-2 or TRBV6-3 and TRBJ2-1; D uncertain. In germline, CDR1 is MNHEY, CDR2 SVGEGT. The CDR3 contains 9 residues. Trimming removed 9 bases at V and 4 bases at J, with 1 base between.

This sequence joins TRBV10-3 and TRBJ2-5; either TRBD1 or TRBD2 may supply D (7 bases each). Matching the DNA end better, TRBJ2-7 makes the J call doubtful. This CDR3 is built from 15 residues. Germline V gene sequence: CDR1 ENHRY, CDR2 SYGVKD. This CDR3 is CAISESSGTAYEQYF. CDR3 nucleotides: TGTGCCATCAGTGAGTCCAGCGGGACAGCCTACGAGCAGTACTTC.

The V gene is TRBV6-1, the J gene TRBJ2-5; 12 bases line up with TRBD2. The DNA end favors TRBJ2-1, so the J call may be wrong. There are 16 residues in the CDR3. In germline, CDR1 is MNHNS, CDR2 SASEGT. Written as DNA, the CDR3 is TGTGCCAGCAGGACGGGGGGGACTAGCGGGTTCAATGAGCAGTTCTTC. Translation gives CASRTGGTSGFNEQFF.

The V and J genes are TRBV2 and TRBJ1-1; the D gene is possibly TRBD1 (6 bases). V gave up 4 bases and J gave up 1 base, with 13 bases separating them. In germline, CDR1 is SNHLY, CDR2 FYNNEI. The CDR3 runs 15 residues. The CDR3: CASSARTTGNTEAFF. The CDR3 DNA is TGTGCCAGCAGTGCTCGGACGACAGGGAACACTGAAGCTTTCTTT.

This clonotype was observed a few times. J is TRBJ1-1 and V is TRBV5-1; TRBD1 matches 8 bases. CDR3 size: 14 residues. Germline V gene lookup returns CDR1 SGHRS and CDR2 YFSETQ. V trimming: 4 bases; J trimming: 1 base; junction bases outside the gene matches: 3. CDR3 in DNA: TGCGCCAGCAGCGGCGGGACAGGGAACACTGAAGCTTTCTTT. As protein: CASSGGTGNTEAFF.

Worth noting for this clonotype: This sequence may be a read error, since a much larger clone differs from it by one base. The rearrangement uses TRBV29-1 and TRBJ2-3; perhaps D is TRBD1 or TRBD2 (5 bases each). Per germline, CDR1 SQVTM and CDR2 ANQGSEA. There are 12 residues in the CDR3. V gave up 6 bases and J gave up 4 bases, with 11 bases separating them. CDR3 sequence: CSVRDGADTQYF. The CDR3 coding sequence is TGCAGCGTACGGGACGGCGCAGATACGCAGTATTTT.

This rearrangement joins TRBV20-1 to TRBJ2-4, with 8 nucleotides matching TRBD1. The CDR3 sequence is 14 residues long. The V gene's germline CDR1 is DFQATT and CDR2 SNEGSKA (reference sequence). J gave up 3 bases and V 6 bases, and 7 bases lay outside the gene matches. CDR3 amino acids: CSAGGGTGKNIQYF. The CDR3 coding sequence is TGCAGTGCGGGAGGCGGGACAGGCAAAAACATTCAGTACTTC.

This clonotype was observed many times. The chain uses TRBV12-3 or TRBV12-4 and TRBJ2-7, with D perhaps given as TRBD1 or TRBD2 (5 bases each). CDR3 size: 12 residues. V was trimmed by 6 bases and J by 3 bases, leaving 9 bases between them. In DNA form, the CDR3 reads TGTGCCAGCAGGAGGGACCTCTACGAGCAGTACTTC. Translated: CASRRDLYEQYF.

The chain links TRBV7-2 to TRBJ1-2, with a weak D call TRBD1 (6 bases). The V and J ends lost 5 bases and 4 bases respectively, with 14 bases between them. This CDR3 spans 14 amino acids. Germline CDR1 is SGHTA and CDR2 is FQGNSA. Written as DNA, the CDR3 is TGTGCCAGCAGCCCGAGGGGGGGAGGCTATGGCTACACCTTC. It is translated as CASSPRGGGYGYTF.

The chain carries TRBV20-1 and TRBJ2-1; 9 bases align to TRBD2. Germline V gene sequence: CDR1 DFQATT, CDR2 SNEGSKA (reference sequence). Trimming cost V 6 bases and J 5 bases; bases outside gene matches: 11. The CDR3 covers 15 residues. In nucleotides, the CDR3 is TGCAGTGCCTCCCGTCCGGGACTAGCAAACAATGAGCAGTTCTTC. Amino acids: CSASRPGLANNEQFF.

The rearrangement uses TRBV6-6 and TRBJ1-1; D gene ambiguous. Trimming pared 0 bases from V and 7 bases from J, leaving 9 bases between. This CDR3 has 13 amino acids. Germline-derived CDR1 and CDR2 are MNHNY and SVGAGI (reference sequence). CDR3 sequence reads: CASSYSLEDEAFF. The CDR3 DNA reads as TGTGCCAGCAGTTACTCGTTGGAGGATGAAGCTTTCTTT.

The chain is built from TRBV7-9 and TRBJ1-1; weak D call: TRBD1 (6 bases). The V end was cut by 5 bases, the J end by 3 bases, with 19 bases between. The CDR3 totals 16 residues. Germline CDR1 reads SEHNR; CDR2 reads FQNEAQ (reference sequence). CDR3 DNA sequence: TGTGCCAGCAGCAACCTCGCAGGGGTGAGGGACACTGAAGCTTTCTTT. This gives the protein CASSNLAGVRDTEAFF.

The gene calls are TRBV20-1 and TRBJ2-5, with 11 bases aligning to TRBD2. The DNA end is more similar to TRBJ2-1, so the J call may be wrong. Germline V lookup: CDR1 DFQATT, CDR2 SNEGSKA (reference sequence). There are 14 residues in the CDR3. DNA of the CDR3: TGCAGTGCGCACCTAGCGGGAGGAAGGGATGAGCAGTTCTTC. This translates into CSAHLAGGRDEQFF.

The chain couples TRBV6-2 or TRBV6-3 to TRBJ2-1; 11 bases agree with TRBD2. CDR3 length: 16 amino acids. After removal of 0 bases from V and 15 bases from J, the junction contained 13 bases not matched to a gene. The germline gives CDR1 MNHEY, CDR2 SVGEGT. In DNA, the CDR3 is TGTGCCAGCAGTTACTCTCGCCTAGCGGGAGGCCACGGCCCGTTCTTC. Protein product: CASSYSRLAGGHGPFF.

This clonotype was seen only a few times. The CDR3 loop is CASRDSGGFLYEQYF. CDR3 in DNA: TGTGCCAGCAGGGACTCGGGGGGCTTCCTCTACGAGCAGTACTTC. The chain carries TRBV27 and TRBJ2-7, with D possibly being TRBD2 (7 bases). V was pared by 6 bases and J by 3 bases, with 18 bases between. Germline V CDR1 and CDR2: MNHEY, SMNVEV (reference sequence). The CDR3 contains 15 residues.

The table lists this clonotype with a few counts. The rearrangement links TRBV12-3 or TRBV12-4 to TRBJ2-5; the match to TRBD2 covers 10 bases. The last part of the DNA fits TRBJ2-1 better; the J call may be wrong. This CDR3 comprises 13 residues. The CDR3 loop is CASSRGLAAEQFF. As DNA, the CDR3 is TGTGCCAGCAGCCGAGGACTAGCGGCTGAGCAGTTCTTC.

This clonotype showed up just a few times. This chain uses TRBV10-3 with TRBJ2-5; 7 bases agree with TRBD2. After removal of 3 bases from V and 2 bases from J, the junction contained 3 bases not matched to a gene. This CDR3 has 14 amino acids. Per germline, CDR1 ENHRY and CDR2 SYGVKD. The chain's CDR3 is CAISDASGQETQYF. As DNA, the CDR3 is TGTGCCATCAGTGACGCTAGCGGTCAAGAGACCCAGTACTTC.

This clonotype turned up a few times. This chain joins TRBV18 and TRBJ1-2, with D tentatively TRBD1 (5 bases). CDR1 is KGHSH, CDR2 LQKENI, per germline. Trimming pared 2 bases from V and 4 bases from J, leaving 8 bases between. This CDR3 has 13 amino acids. CDR3 sequence: CASSPVGVYGYTF. In DNA, the CDR3 is TGTGCCAGCTCACCAGTGGGGGTCTATGGCTACACCTTC. The whole variable domain, filled in from reference TRBV18 and TRBJ1-2, reads NAGVMQNPRHLVRRRGQEARLRCSPMKGHSHVYWYRQLPEEGLKFMVYLQKENIIDESGMPKERFSAEFPKEGPSILRIQQVVRGDSAAYFCASSPVGVYGYTFGSGTRLTVV.

The chain couples TRBV5-1 to TRBJ2-2; 11 nucleotides match TRBD2. V gave up 4 bases and J gave up 7 bases; unmatched junction bases: 9. This CDR3 comprises 16 residues. Germline V gene data show CDR1 as SGHRS and CDR2 as YFSETQ. This CDR3 is CASSATSGSTNGELFF. The CDR3 coding sequence is TGCGCCAGCAGCGCTACTAGCGGGAGTACTAACGGGGAGCTGTTTTTT. Supplemented by reference TRBV5-1 and TRBJ2-2, the full variable domain reads KAGVTQTPRYLIKTRGQQVTLSCSPISGHRSVSWYQQTPGQGLQFLFEYFSETQRNKGNFPGRFSGRQFSNSRSEMNVSTLELGDSALYLCASSATSGSTNGELFFGEGSRLTVL.

This chain links TRBV24-1 with TRBJ2-1, with unresolved D. Germline CDR1 is KGHDR and CDR2 is SFDVKD. V was shortened by 0 bases and J by 7 bases, with 3 bases between the two germline ends. There are 12 residues in the CDR3. CDR3 sequence: CATSDLRNEQFF. DNA of the CDR3: TGTGCCACCAGTGATTTGAGGAATGAGCAGTTCTTC.

The chain is built from TRBV6-5 and TRBJ2-4; D not resolved. V lost 4 bases, J lost 0 bases, and 10 bases lay in between. Germline lookup yields CDR1 MNHEY and CDR2 SVGAGI. This CDR3 region has 15 residues. The CDR3 sequence is CASSSVSLAKNIQYF. For the CDR3, the DNA is TGTGCCAGCAGTTCCGTCTCCTTAGCCAAAAACATTCAGTACTTC.